This TCR beta chain was obtained from a study of shared clonotypes between healthy human individuals. Study as a whole: Serving as donors were two women and a few men, whose ages spanned 18 to 49. The study used three CD4 naive, three CD4 memory, two CD8 naive and one CD8 memory plate per donor.

The CDR3 is made up of 15 amino acids. Trimming took 2 bases from V and 8 from J, leaving 15 bases between them. In germline, CDR1 is MNHEY, CDR2 SVGAGI. The repertoire was sequenced with immunoSEQ multiplex PCR; TCRdb's copy has only in-frame clones and lacks some. This table has 1.4 million or so clones, approximately 98.5% appearing once. The donors, all of them Caucasian adults, lived in Nashville, Tennessee. V gene TRBV6-5 combines with J gene TRBJ1-4; no definite D call. The clonotype comes from a man in his thirties or forties in good health. Input material: naive CD4+ T cells sorted from blood. Specified subset: CD45RA+ positively selected. The CDR3 protein is CASSYLGGSGEKLFF. The CDR3 region has the DNA TGTGCCAGCAGTTACCTTGGAGGGAGCGGGGAAAAACTGTTTTTT.